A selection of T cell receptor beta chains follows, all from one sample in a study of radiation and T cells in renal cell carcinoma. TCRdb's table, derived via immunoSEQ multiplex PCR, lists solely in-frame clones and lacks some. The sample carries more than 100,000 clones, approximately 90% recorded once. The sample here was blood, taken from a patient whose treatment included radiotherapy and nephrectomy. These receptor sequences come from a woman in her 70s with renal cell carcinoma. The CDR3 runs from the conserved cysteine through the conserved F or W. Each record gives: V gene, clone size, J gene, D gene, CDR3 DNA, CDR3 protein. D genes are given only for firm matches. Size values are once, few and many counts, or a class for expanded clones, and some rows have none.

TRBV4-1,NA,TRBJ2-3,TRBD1,TGCGCCAGCAGCCCCAGACAGGGGGCGTCAGATACGCAGTATTTT,CASSPRQGASDTQYF
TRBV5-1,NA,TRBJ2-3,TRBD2,TGCGCCAGCAGCTTGGAGCCCCTAGCGGGGGCTCTCACAGATACGCAGTATTTT,CASSLEPLAGALTDTQYF
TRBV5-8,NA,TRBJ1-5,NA,TGTGCCAGCAGCTCCAGACTCCTAGGGGGCAATCAGCCCCAGCATTTT,CASSSRLLGGNQPQHF
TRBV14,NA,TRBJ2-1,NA,TGTGCCAGCAGCCAAGATTGGAGGGGAAAGTACAATGAGCAGTTCTTC,CASSQDWRGKYNEQFF
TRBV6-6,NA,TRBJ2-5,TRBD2,TGTGCCAGCACCTCGGGACTAGCGGGTGAGAGGACCCAGTACTTC,CASTSGLAGERTQYF
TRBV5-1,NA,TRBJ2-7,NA,TGCGCCAGCAGCTCAGGACCGAGTCCCGAGCAGTGCTTC,CASSSGPSPEQCF
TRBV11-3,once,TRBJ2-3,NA,TGTGCCAGCAGCCTCCGACAGGTCCACACAGATACGCAGTATTTT,CASSLRQVHTDTQYF
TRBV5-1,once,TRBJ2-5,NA,TGCGCCAGCAGCTTGGCCAGATGGGACCAAGAGACCCAGTACTTC,CASSLARWDQETQYF
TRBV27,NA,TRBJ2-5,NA,TGTGCCAGCAGTTCATTCCCCGGGACTCTACAAGAGACCCAGTACTTC,CASSSFPGTLQETQYF
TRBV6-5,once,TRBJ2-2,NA,TGTGCCAGCAGTTACACGCAGGTTTACACCGGGGAGCTGTTTTTT,CASSYTQVYTGELFF
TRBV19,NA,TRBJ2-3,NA,TGTGCCAGTTCTAGTGGGCTCACAGATACGCAGTATTTT,CASSSGLTDTQYF
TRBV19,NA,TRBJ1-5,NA,TGTGCCAGTAGTATCTCTTCTACCGGGACTCGCCCTTATAGCAATCAGCCCCAGCATTTT,CASSISSTGTRPYSNQPQHF
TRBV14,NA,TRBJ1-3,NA,TGTGCCAGCAGCCCCACCGTTACAGGGTTGGGAAACACCATATATTTT,CASSPTVTGLGNTIYF
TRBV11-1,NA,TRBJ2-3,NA,TGTGCCAGCAGCTTCGAGTCCCGAGATACGCAGTATTTT,CASSFESRDTQYF
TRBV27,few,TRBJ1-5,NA,TGTGCCAGCAGTACAGGGACGGGCAATCAGCCCCAGCATTTT,CASSTGTGNQPQHF
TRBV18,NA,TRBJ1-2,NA,TGTGCCAGCTCACCAACCCAGGTTCAAAACTATGGCTACACCTTC,CASSPTQVQNYGYTF
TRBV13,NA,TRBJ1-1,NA,TGTGCCAGCAGCTTCAAAGGAGACACTGAAGCTTTCTTT,CASSFKGDTEAFF
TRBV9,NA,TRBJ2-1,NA,TGTGCCAGCAGCGTTATCGGGACTTATGAGCAGTTCTTC,CASSVIGTYEQFF
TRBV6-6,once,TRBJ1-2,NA,TGTGCCAGCAGTTACGCAGATAACTATGGCTACACCTTC,CASSYADNYGYTF
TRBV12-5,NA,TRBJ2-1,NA,TGTGCTAGTGGTCTGGACTACAATGAGCAGTTCTTC,CASGLDYNEQFF
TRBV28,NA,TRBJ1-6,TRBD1,TGTGCCAGCAGTCGAAGGACAGGGTCTCTCTCACCCCTCCACTTT,CASSRRTGSLSPLHF
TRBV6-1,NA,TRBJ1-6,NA,TGTGCCAGCAGTGCCTCGATCGATAATTCACCCCTCCACTTT,CASSASIDNSPLHF
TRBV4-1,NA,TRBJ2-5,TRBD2,TGCGCCAGCAGCCAGGAGGGAGGCGGGGGGAGGCAAGAGACCCAGTACTTC,CASSQEGGGGRQETQYF
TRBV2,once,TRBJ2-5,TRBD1,TGTGCCAGCAGACAAAACAGGGGCCAAGAGACCCAGTACTTC,CASRQNRGQETQYF
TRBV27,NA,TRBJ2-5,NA,TGTGCCAGCAGTTTATCGGTGCCCCCAGAGACCCAGTACTTC,CASSLSVPPETQYF
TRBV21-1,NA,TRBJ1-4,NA,TGTGCCAGCAGCAAAGGCAGGGGGCTTGAAAAACTGTTTTTT,CASSKGRGLEKLFF
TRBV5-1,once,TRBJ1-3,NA,TGCGCCAGCAGCTTGCCCGACAGAGAGGCTGGAAACACCATATATTTT,CASSLPDREAGNTIYF
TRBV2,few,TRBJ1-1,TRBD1,TGTGCCAGCAGTGAATTACAGGGGGTGATTAGCACTGAAGCTTTCTTT,CASSELQGVISTEAFF
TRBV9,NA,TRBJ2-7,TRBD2,TGTGCCAGCAGCCCTCGACTAGCGGGACCCTACGAGCAGTACTTC,CASSPRLAGPYEQYF
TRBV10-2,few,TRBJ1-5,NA,TGCGCCAGCAGTACTGAGAAGAATCAGCCCCAGCATTTT,CASSTEKNQPQHF
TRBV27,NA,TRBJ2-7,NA,TGTGCCAGCAGTAATATGAGGGAATCCTACGAGCAGTACTTC,CASSNMRESYEQYF
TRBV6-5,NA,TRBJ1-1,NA,TGTGCCAGCAGTTACTCGCTCGGGGTAGGTGCTGAAGCTTTCTTT,CASSYSLGVGAEAFF
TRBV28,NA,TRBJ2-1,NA,TGTGCCAGCAGTCCCAATCCATGGAATGAGCAGTTCTTC,CASSPNPWNEQFF
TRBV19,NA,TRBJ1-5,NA,TGTGCCAGTAGACTAGTACAGGGCAATCAGCCCCAGCATTTT,CASRLVQGNQPQHF
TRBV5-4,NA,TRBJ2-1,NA,TGTGCCAGCAGCTCCCGGGAGTACTACAATGAGCAGTTCTTC,CASSSREYYNEQFF
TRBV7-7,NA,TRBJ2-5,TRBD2,TGTGCTAGCAGCTCGGGACTAGATTTGGGGCAAGAGACCCAGTACTTC,CASSSGLDLGQETQYF
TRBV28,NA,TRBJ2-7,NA,TGTGCCAGCAGTAGACAGGCACAGGGAGCTTACGAGCAGTACTTC,CASSRQAQGAYEQYF
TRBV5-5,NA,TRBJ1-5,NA,TGTGCCAGCAGCTTGGGGGGAGTAAACAATCAGCCCCAGCATTTT,CASSLGGVNNQPQHF
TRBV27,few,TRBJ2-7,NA,TGTGCCAGCAGTTTTCAAGTATCCTACGAGCAGTACTTC,CASSFQVSYEQYF
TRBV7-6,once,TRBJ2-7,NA,TGTGCCAGCAGCTTAGGGACACTTGGTAACTACGAGCAGTACTTC,CASSLGTLGNYEQYF
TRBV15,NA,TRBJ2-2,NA,TGTGCCACCAGCAGATATGTGGCCGCGAACACCGGGGAGCTGTTTTTT,CATSRYVAANTGELFF
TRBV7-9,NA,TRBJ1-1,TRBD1,TGTGCCAGCAGCCAAGGACAGGGGGTAGCTTTCTTT,CASSQGQGVAFF
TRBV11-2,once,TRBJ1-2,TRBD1,TGTGCCAGCAGGGACAGGGGGAGCCCTTATGGCTACACCTTC,CASRDRGSPYGYTF
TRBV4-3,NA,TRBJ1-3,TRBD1,TGCGCCAGCAGCCCCGGACAGGCTGGAAACACCATATATTTT,CASSPGQAGNTIYF
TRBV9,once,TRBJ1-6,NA,TGTGCCAGCAGCGTAGGTGGTTTGAATTCACCCCTCCACTTT,CASSVGGLNSPLHF
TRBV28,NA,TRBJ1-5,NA,TGTGCCAGCAGTTCACCGGGCCCCAATCAGCCCCAGCATTTT,CASSSPGPNQPQHF
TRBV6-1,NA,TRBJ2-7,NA,TGTGCCAGCACCCGATATGCCTACGAGCAGTACTTC,CASTRYAYEQYF
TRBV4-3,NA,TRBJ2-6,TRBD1,TGCGCCAGCAGCTCCGGACAGGGAAACGTCCTGACTTTC,CASSSGQGNVLTF